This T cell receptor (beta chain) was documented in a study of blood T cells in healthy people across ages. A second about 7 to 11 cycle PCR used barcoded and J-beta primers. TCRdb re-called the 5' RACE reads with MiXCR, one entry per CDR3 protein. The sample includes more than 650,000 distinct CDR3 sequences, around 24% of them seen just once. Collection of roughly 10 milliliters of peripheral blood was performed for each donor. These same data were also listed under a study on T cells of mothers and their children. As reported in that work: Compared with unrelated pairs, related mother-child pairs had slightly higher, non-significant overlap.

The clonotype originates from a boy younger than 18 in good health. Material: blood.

CDR3 region: CSARRNSLGETQYF. Written as DNA, the CDR3 is TGCAGTGCTAGAAGGAACAGCCTGGGTGAGACCCAGTACTTC. The chain has TRBV20-1 and TRBJ2-5; D is undetermined. Between the trimmed V and J ends, which lost 2 bases and 5 bases, there was a span of 15 bases. The germline CDR1 and CDR2 sequences are DFQATT and SNEGSKA (reference sequence). This CDR3 comprises 14 residues.